The 26 T cell receptor beta chains presented below share a single source sample, sequenced in a study of patients and donors after allogeneic stem cell transplantation. MiXCR was run by TCRdb on the RT-PCR reads, yielding one entry per CDR3 protein. The sample contains 190,000 or so distinct CDR3 sequences, 38% of which appear only once. Sequencing was done on a sample of blood, either unsorted or a sorted T cell fraction (not recorded which). The source is a human donor who was either an allogeneic HSCT recipient or a stem cell or donor lymphocyte infusion donor (not recorded which). It is not recorded whose cells these are; they may come from a transplant donor.

This clonotype was seen only a few times. The chain has TRBV21-1 and TRBJ1-6. TRBV21-1 counts as a pseudogene. The CDR3 length is 17 residues. The CDR3 reads CASSKCAFPRANSPLHF. As DNA, the CDR3 is TGTGCCAGCAGCAAATGCGCATTTCCAAGAGCGAATTCACCCCTCCACTTT.

In this sample, this clonotype turned up a few times. The chain recombines TRBV14 with TRBJ1-6; no definite D call. Between the trimmed V and J ends, which lost 0 bases and 10 bases, there was a span of 10 bases. CDR1 is SGHDN and CDR2 is FVKESK in the germline V gene. This CDR3 has 14 amino acids. Here the CDR3 DNA reads TGTGCCAGCAGCCAAGACAGGAGAAGATCACCCCTCCACTTT. Protein: CASSQDRRRSPLHF. The full variable domain, completed using reference TRBV14 and TRBJ1-6, is EAGVTQFPSHSVIEKGQTVTLRCDPISGHDNLYWYRRVMGKEIKFLLHFVKESKQDESGMPNNRFLAERTGGTYSTLKVQPAELEDSGVYFCASSQDRRRSPLHFGNGTRLTVT.

The rearrangement joins TRBV7-9 to TRBJ1-1, with D uncertain. From germline, CDR1 is SEHNR and CDR2 FQNEAQ (reference sequence). V lost 1 base and J lost 6, with 12 bases in between. The CDR3 sequence is 14 residues long. This CDR3 is CASSLGVERPEAFF. DNA for the CDR3: TGTGCCAGCAGCTTAGGGGTCGAGAGACCTGAAGCTTTCTTT.

The chain recombines TRBV29-1 with TRBJ2-1; 15 bases match TRBD2. The CDR3 is 16 amino acids. In germline, CDR1 is SQVTM, CDR2 ANQGSEA. J gave up 3 bases and V 6 bases, and 6 bases lay outside the gene matches. CDR3 region: CSVRTSGGAFYNEQFF. The CDR3 nucleotides read TGCAGCGTGCGGACTAGCGGGGGGGCTTTCTACAATGAGCAGTTCTTC.

The V and J genes are TRBV12-3 or TRBV12-4 and TRBJ1-2; 9 nucleotides match TRBD1. The ends lost 6 bases at V and 8 bases at J; junction bases unmatched: 7. This CDR3 comprises 13 residues. CDR3: CASSTDRGRGYTF. As DNA, the CDR3 is TGTGCCAGCAGCACCGACAGGGGGAGAGGCTACACCTTC.

The CDR3 DNA reads TGCAGTGCCCAGACACGGAGCAATCAGCCCCAGCATTTT. Its translation is CSAQTRSNQPQHF. This chain links TRBV20-1 with TRBJ1-5; no clear D gene. Germline CDR1 is DFQATT and CDR2 is SNEGSKA (reference sequence). The CDR3 loop spans 13 amino acids. The V and J ends lost 6 bases and 1 base respectively, with 10 bases between them.

This sequence joins TRBV28 and TRBJ2-7; no definite D call. The germline V gene has CDR1 MDHEN and CDR2 SYDVKM. The CDR3 has 12 residues. Trimming took off 5 bases at V and 2 bases at J, with 7 bases between the two ends. In nucleotides, the CDR3 is TGTGCCAGCAGTACAAATGCCTACGAGCAGTACTTC. Its protein is CASSTNAYEQYF.

The chain uses TRBV20-1 and TRBJ1-5; D gene ambiguous. Germline CDR1 and CDR2: DFQATT and SNEGSKA (reference sequence). Trimming pared 6 bases from V and 5 bases from J, leaving 23 bases between. The length of the CDR3 is 16 residues. The CDR3 sequence is CSASPARAAFDQPQHF. Here the CDR3 DNA reads TGCAGTGCGAGCCCCGCCCGGGCTGCTTTTGATCAGCCCCAGCATTTT.

This clonotype appeared a few times. V is TRBV12-3 or TRBV12-4 and J is TRBJ1-1; D is uncertain. The CDR3 contains 13 residues. V was clipped by 0 bases and J by 8 bases, with 10 bases between them. CDR3 bases: TGTGCCAGCAGTTTAGCGGAAGGCTTAGAAGCTTTCTTT. This codes for CASSLAEGLEAFF.

The chain couples TRBV11-2 to TRBJ1-1; no firm D call. The CDR3 consists of 14 residues. The V end was cut by 5 bases, the J end by 1 base, with 11 bases between. Germline loops: CDR1 SGHAT, CDR2 FQNNGV. CDR3 DNA: TGTGCCAGCAGCCCCAGACTCCAGAACACTGAAGCTTTCTTT. It encodes CASSPRLQNTEAFF.

This clonotype has just one count. The chain has TRBV5-1 and TRBJ1-5; D is undetermined. From germline, CDR1 is SGHRS and CDR2 YFSETQ. The CDR3 length is 13 residues. The V end was cut by 0 bases, the J end by 8 bases, with 9 bases between. CDR3 sequence (DNA): TGCGCCAGCAGCTTGGTTTCAGGAGAGCCCCAGCATTTT. It yields the protein CASSLVSGEPQHF.

The V gene is TRBV7-6, the J gene TRBJ1-3; 7 bases are a match to TRBD1. CDR3 size: 16 residues. The germline CDR1 and CDR2 sequences are SGHVS and FNYEAQ. V lost 3 bases and J lost 0; bases outside the gene matches: 5. Here the CDR3 reads CASSLDRDSSGNTIYF. CDR3 sequence (DNA): TGTGCCAGCAGCTTGGACCGGGACAGCTCTGGAAACACCATATATTTT.

This clonotype was observed a single time. V usage is TRBV7-7 and J usage is TRBJ2-3; 7 positions match TRBD1. V shed 5 bases and J 2 bases; nucleotides not matched to a gene: 7. Looked up from germline, CDR1 is SSHAT and CDR2 is FNYEAQ (reference sequence). The CDR3 loop spans 15 amino acids. The CDR3 region has the DNA TGTGCCAGCAGCCGAGGGACAGCAGACACAGATACGCAGTATTTT. This sequence encodes CASSRGTADTDTQYF.

This clonotype has more than one count but fewer than ten. The chain carries TRBV10-3 and TRBJ2-3; a possible D gene is TRBD2 (6 bases). Germline V gene lookup returns CDR1 ENHRY and CDR2 SYGVKD. Trimming took 2 bases from V and 1 from J, leaving 7 bases between them. The CDR3 loop spans 14 amino acids. Here the CDR3 reads CAISEASGTDTQYF. CDR3 nucleotides: TGTGCCATCAGTGAGGCTAGCGGCACAGATACGCAGTATTTT.

The chain has TRBV20-1 and TRBJ1-1; unclear D gene. Germline-derived CDR1 and CDR2 are DFQATT and SNEGSKA (reference sequence). V was pared by 5 bases and J by 5 bases, with 9 bases between. This CDR3 has 11 amino acids. As DNA, the CDR3 is TGCAGTGCTCCTCCCTCGACTGAAGCTTTCTTT. Translation gives CSAPPSTEAFF.

This rearrangement joins TRBV7-3 to TRBJ2-1; D ambiguous. The CDR3 has 13 residues. Trimming removed 5 bases from V and 4 bases from J, with 9 bases in between. Germline lookup yields CDR1 SGHTA and CDR2 FQGTGA. The CDR3 loop reads CASSQDPYNEQFF. The CDR3 bases are TGTGCCAGCAGCCAAGACCCGTACAATGAGCAGTTCTTC.

This clonotype was detected only a few times. The genes are TRBV7-2 and TRBJ2-3; 9 bases map to TRBD1. Per the germline V gene, CDR1 is SGHTA and CDR2 is FQGNSA. The junction had 7 bases not matched to a gene; V was cut back by 1 base and J by 8 bases. The CDR3 extends over 15 amino acids. CDR3 protein: CASSLGTGASGTQYF. The CDR3 DNA is TGTGCCAGCAGCTTAGGGACAGGGGCGTCGGGTACGCAGTATTTT.

The V call is TRBV12-3 or TRBV12-4, the J call TRBJ1-1, with D perhaps TRBD1 (5 bases). The CDR3 totals 15 residues. The V end lost 7 bases, the J end lost 0 bases, and 15 bases lay between the germline ends. The CDR3 loop is CASTIRQTMNTEAFF. The CDR3 DNA is TGTGCCAGCACCATACGACAGACTATGAACACTGAAGCTTTCTTT.

This rearrangement joins TRBV20-1 to TRBJ1-6; TRBD1 matches 7 bases. The CDR3 consists of 15 residues. V lost 5 bases, J lost 4 bases, and 8 bases stayed unmatched. Germline lookup yields CDR1 DFQATT and CDR2 SNEGSKA (reference sequence). In DNA form, the CDR3 reads TGCAGTGCTTGCTTGAAGGGGGCGTATAATTCACCCCTCCACTTT. Translation: CSACLKGAYNSPLHF.

Remarks on this clonotype: The junction and the germline gene differ at one end; a read error may be behind it. The chain links TRBV27 to TRBJ2-7; 11 bases agree with TRBD1. This CDR3 comprises 15 residues. Germline loops: CDR1 MNHEY, CDR2 SMNVEV (reference sequence). The CDR3 nucleotides are TGTGCCAGCAGTACCGGGACAGGGGGTCAATACGTGCAGTACTTC. The encoded protein is CASSTGTGGQYVQYF.

The count of this clonotype is one. The chain links TRBV2 to TRBJ2-4, with TRBD1 as a possible D gene (6 bases). This CDR3 is 13 amino acids long. With 6 bases removed from V and 4 bases from J, the gap between germline ends came to 10 bases. The germline gives CDR1 SNHLY, CDR2 FYNNEI. CDR3 region: CASRLDRKNIQYF. The CDR3 coding sequence is TGTGCCAGCAGGTTGGACAGAAAAAACATTCAGTACTTC.

The V call is TRBV27, the J call TRBJ1-1; D may be TRBD1 (5 bases). Germline V CDR1 and CDR2: MNHEY, SMNVEV (reference sequence). The V and J ends lost 6 bases and 6 bases respectively, with 20 bases between them. The CDR3 is made up of 15 amino acids. The CDR3 sequence is CASSLGRGGRPEAFF. In DNA, the CDR3 is TGTGCCAGCAGCCTAGGACGCGGGGGAAGGCCTGAAGCTTTCTTT.

This clonotype occurred a few times. The V and J genes are TRBV4-2 and TRBJ1-1; the D is unclear. Germline V CDR1 and CDR2: LGHNA, YNFKEQ. The CDR3 totals 14 residues. V was clipped by 0 bases and J by 1 base, with 6 bases between them. In nucleotides, the CDR3 is TGTGCCAGCAGCCAAGACCCGAAGAACACTGAAGCTTTCTTT. This sequence encodes CASSQDPKNTEAFF.

The rearrangement links TRBV5-1 to TRBJ1-1; the D gene is possibly TRBD1 (6 bases). There are 13 residues in the CDR3. V was shortened by 4 bases and J by 4 bases, with 11 bases between the two germline ends. Germline V gene sequence: CDR1 SGHRS, CDR2 YFSETQ. This CDR3 is CASSPGHSTEAFF. The CDR3 bases are TGCGCCAGCAGCCCGGGACACAGCACTGAAGCTTTCTTT.

The chain is built from TRBV6-5 and TRBJ2-7; maybe TRBD2 (6 bases). The CDR3 runs to 14 residues. Germline V gives CDR1 MNHEY, CDR2 SVGAGI. Between the trimmed V and J ends, which lost 0 bases and 2 bases, there was a span of 8 bases. As DNA, the CDR3 is TGTGCCAGCAGTTACTCCGGGGGTACCTACGAGCAGTACTTC. It is translated as CASSYSGGTYEQYF.

V gene TRBV19 combines with J gene TRBJ1-4; 7 positions agree with TRBD1. The ends lost 5 bases at V and 0 bases at J; junction bases unmatched: 12. The CDR3 extends over 18 amino acids. Germline lookup yields CDR1 LNHDA and CDR2 SQIVND (reference sequence). The CDR3 DNA is TGTGCCAGTAGTCCGGGGACAGACTATACCTCAACTAATGAAAAACTGTTTTTT. Encoded protein: CASSPGTDYTSTNEKLFF.